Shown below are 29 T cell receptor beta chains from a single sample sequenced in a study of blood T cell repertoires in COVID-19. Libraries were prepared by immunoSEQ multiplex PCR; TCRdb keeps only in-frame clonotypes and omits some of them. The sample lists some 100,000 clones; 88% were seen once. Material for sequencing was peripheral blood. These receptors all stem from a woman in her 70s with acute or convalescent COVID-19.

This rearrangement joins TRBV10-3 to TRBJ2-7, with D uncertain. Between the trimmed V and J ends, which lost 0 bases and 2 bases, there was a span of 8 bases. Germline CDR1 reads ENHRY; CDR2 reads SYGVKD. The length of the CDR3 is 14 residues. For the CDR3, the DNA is TGTGCCATCAGTGAGTCTGGCACTACCTACGAGCAGTACTTC. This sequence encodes CAISESGTTYEQYF.

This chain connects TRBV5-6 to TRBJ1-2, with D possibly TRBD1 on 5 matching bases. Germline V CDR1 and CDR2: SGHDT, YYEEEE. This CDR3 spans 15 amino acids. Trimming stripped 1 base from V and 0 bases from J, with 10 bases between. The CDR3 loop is CASSLNHRTNYGYTF. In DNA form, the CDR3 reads TGTGCCAGCAGCTTGAACCACAGGACTAACTATGGCTACACCTTC.

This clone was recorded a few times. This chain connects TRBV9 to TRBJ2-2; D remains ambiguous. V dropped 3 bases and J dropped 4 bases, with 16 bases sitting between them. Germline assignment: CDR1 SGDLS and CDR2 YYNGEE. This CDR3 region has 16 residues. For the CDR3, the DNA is TGTGCCAGCAGCGACGACCCGCCAGGAACCACCGGGGAGCTGTTTTTT. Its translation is CASSDDPPGTTGELFF.

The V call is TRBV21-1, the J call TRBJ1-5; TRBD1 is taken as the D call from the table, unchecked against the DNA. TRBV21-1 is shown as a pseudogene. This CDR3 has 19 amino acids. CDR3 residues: CASSGPGTGGLSIGQPQHF. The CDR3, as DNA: TGTGCCAGCAGCGGACCCGGGACAGGGGGGCTCTCAATTGGTCAGCCCCAGCATTTT.

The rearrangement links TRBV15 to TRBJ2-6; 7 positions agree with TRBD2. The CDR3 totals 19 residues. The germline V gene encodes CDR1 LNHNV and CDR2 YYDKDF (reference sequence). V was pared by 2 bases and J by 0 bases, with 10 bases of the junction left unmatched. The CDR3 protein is CATSRLTSRIVSGANVLTF. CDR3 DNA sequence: TGTGCCACCAGCAGATTGACTAGCCGAATCGTCTCTGGGGCCAACGTCCTGACTTTC.

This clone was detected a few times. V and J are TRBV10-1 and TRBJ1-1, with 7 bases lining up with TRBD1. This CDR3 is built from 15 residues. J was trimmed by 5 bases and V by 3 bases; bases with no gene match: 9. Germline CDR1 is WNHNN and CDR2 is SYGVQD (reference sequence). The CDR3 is CASSDSRGGETEAFF. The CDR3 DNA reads TGCGCCAGCAGTGACTCCAGAGGGGGCGAGACTGAAGCTTTCTTT.

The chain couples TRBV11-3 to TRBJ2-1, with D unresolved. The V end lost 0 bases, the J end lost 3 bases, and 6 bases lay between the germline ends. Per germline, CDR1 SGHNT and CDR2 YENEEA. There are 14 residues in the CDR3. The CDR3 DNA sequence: TGTGCCAGCAGCTTAGACCACAGCTACAATGAGCAGTTCTTC. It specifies CASSLDHSYNEQFF.

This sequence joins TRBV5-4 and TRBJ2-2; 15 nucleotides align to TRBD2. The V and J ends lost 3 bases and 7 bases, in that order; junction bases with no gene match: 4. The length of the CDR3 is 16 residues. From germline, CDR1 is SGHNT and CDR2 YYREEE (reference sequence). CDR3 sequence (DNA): TGTGCCAGCAGCTCGGGACTAGCGGGAGGTTTCGGGGAGCTGTTTTTT. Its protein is CASSSGLAGGFGELFF.

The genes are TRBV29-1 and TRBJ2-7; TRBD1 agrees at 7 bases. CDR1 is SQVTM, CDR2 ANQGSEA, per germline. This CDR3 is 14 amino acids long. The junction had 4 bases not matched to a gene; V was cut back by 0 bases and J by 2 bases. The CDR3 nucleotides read TGCAGCGTTGAAGATGGGGACAGAGCCTACGAGCAGTACTTC. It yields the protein CSVEDGDRAYEQYF.

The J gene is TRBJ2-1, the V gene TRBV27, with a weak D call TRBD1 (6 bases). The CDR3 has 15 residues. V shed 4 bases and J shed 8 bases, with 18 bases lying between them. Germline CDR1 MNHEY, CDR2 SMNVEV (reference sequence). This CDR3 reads CASSWGRGSADEQFF. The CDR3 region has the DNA TGTGCCAGCAGTTGGGGCAGGGGTTCGGCTGATGAGCAGTTCTTC.

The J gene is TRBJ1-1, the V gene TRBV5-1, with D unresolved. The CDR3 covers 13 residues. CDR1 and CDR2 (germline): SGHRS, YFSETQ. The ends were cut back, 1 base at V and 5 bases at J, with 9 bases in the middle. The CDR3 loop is CASSLFQATEAFF. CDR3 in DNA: TGCGCCAGCAGCTTGTTTCAGGCGACTGAAGCTTTCTTT.

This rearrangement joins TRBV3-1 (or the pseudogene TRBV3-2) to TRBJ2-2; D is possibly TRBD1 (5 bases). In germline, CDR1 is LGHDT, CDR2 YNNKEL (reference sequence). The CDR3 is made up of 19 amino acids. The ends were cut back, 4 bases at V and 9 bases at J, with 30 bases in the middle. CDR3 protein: CASSPGSSRVSALRRELFF. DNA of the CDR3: TGTGCCAGCAGCCCCGGGTCCTCCAGGGTTTCGGCCTTACGGAGGGAGCTGTTTTTT.

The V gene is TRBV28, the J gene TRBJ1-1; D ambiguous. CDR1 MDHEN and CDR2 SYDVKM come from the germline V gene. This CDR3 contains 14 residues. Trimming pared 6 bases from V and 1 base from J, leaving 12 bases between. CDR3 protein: CASSPGRENTEAFF. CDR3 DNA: TGTGCCAGCAGCCCCGGACGGGAGAACACTGAAGCTTTCTTT.

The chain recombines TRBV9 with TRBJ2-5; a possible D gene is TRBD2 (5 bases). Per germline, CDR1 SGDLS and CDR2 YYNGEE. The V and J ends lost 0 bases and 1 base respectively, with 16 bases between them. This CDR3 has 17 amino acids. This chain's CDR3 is CASSVGGGIVSQETQYF. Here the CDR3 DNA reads TGTGCCAGCAGCGTAGGAGGAGGAATCGTAAGCCAAGAGACCCAGTACTTC.

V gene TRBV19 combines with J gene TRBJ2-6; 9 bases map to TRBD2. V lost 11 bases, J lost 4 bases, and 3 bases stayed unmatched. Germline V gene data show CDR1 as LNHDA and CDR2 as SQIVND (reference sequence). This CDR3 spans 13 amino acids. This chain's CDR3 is CAAGGRGANVLTF. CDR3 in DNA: TGTGCCGCGGGGGGGCGCGGGGCCAACGTCCTGACTTTC.

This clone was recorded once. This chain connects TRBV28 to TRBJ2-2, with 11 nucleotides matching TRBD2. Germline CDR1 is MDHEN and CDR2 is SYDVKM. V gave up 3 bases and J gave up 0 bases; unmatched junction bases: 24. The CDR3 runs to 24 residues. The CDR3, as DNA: TGTGCCAGCAGTTTCTTGGGATATCGGGATACTAGCGGGAGCGGCCCACCGAACACCGGGGAGCTGTTTTTT. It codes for CASSFLGYRDTSGSGPPNTGELFF. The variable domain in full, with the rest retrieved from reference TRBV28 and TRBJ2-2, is DVKVTQSSRYLVKRTGEKVFLECVQDMDHENMFWYRQDPGLGLRLIYFSYDVKMKEKGDIPEGYSVSREKKERFSLILESASTNQTSMYLCASSFLGYRDTSGSGPPNTGELFFGEGSRLTVL.

The CDR3 DNA reads as TGTGCCACGCCAGTTAAGAACACCGGGGAGCTGTTTTTT. Encoded protein: CATPVKNTGELFF. The chain recombines TRBV19 with TRBJ2-2, with D unresolved. The germline V and J ends were trimmed by 10 bases and 1 base, with 10 bases remaining between them. In germline, CDR1 is LNHDA, CDR2 SQIVND (reference sequence). This CDR3 contains 13 residues.

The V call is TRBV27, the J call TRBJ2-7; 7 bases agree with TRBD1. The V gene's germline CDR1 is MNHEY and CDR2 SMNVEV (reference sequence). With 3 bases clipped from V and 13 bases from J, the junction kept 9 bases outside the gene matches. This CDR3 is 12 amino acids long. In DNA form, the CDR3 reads TGTGCCAGCAGTTTCCTCCGGGACAGCTTATACTTC. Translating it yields CASSFLRDSLYF.

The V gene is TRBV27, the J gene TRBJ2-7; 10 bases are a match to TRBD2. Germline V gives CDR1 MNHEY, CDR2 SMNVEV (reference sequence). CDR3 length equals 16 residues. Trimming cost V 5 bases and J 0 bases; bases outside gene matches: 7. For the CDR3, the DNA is TGTGCCAGCAGTCAATACTCTAGCGGGAGCTCCTACGAGCAGTACTTC. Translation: CASSQYSSGSSYEQYF.

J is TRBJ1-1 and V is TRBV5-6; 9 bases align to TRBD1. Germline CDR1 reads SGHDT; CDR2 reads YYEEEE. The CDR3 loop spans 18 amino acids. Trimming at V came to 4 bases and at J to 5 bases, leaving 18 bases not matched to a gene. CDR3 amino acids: CASSPLTGGAGVGTEAFF. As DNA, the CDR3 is TGTGCCAGCAGCCCACTAACAGGGGGCGCAGGTGTGGGTACTGAAGCTTTCTTT. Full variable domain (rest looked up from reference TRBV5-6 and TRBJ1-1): DAGVTQSPTHLIKTRGQQVTLRCSPKSGHDTVSWYQQALGQGPQFIFQYYEEEERQRGNFPDRFSGHQFPNYSSELNVNALLLGDSALYLCASSPLTGGAGVGTEAFFGQGTRLTVV.

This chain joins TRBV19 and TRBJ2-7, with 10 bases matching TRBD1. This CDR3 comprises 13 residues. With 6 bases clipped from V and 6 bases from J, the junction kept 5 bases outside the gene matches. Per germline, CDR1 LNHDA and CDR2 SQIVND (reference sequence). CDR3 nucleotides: TGTGCCAGTAGCGAGACAGGGGGCGGCGAGCAGTACTTC. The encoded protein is CASSETGGGEQYF.

CDR3 residues: CATSRAGVEKLFF. CDR3 coding DNA: TGTGCCACCAGCAGAGCAGGGGTTGAAAAACTGTTTTTT. This sequence joins TRBV15 and TRBJ1-4; D possibly corresponds to TRBD1 (6 bases). CDR3 size: 13 residues. With 1 base removed from V and 7 bases from J, the gap between germline ends came to 7 bases. Germline assignment: CDR1 LNHNV and CDR2 YYDKDF (reference sequence).

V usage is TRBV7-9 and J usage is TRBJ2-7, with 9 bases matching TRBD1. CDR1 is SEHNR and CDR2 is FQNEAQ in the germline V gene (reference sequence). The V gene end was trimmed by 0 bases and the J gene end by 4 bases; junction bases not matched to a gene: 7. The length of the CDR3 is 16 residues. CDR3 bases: TGTGCCAGCAGCTTAGCTTGGACAGGGGAATTATACGAGCAGTACTTC. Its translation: CASSLAWTGELYEQYF.

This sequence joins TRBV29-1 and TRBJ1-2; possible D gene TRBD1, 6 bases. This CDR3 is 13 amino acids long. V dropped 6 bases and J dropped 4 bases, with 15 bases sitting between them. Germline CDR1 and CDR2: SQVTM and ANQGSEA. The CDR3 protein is CSVGKQGTYGYTF. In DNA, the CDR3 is TGCAGCGTCGGTAAACAGGGCACCTATGGCTACACCTTC. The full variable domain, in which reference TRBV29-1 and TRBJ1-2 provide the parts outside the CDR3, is SAVISQKPSRDICQRGTSLTIQCQVDSQVTMMFWYRQQPGQSLTLIATANQGSEATYESGFVIDKFPISRPNLTFSTLTVSNMSPEDSSIYLCSVGKQGTYGYTFGSGTRLTVV.

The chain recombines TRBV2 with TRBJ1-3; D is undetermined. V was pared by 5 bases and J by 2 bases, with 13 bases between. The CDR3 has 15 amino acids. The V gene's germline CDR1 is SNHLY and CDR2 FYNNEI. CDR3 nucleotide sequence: TGTGCCAGCAGTAGGGAGGCATCGCCTGGAAACACCATATATTTT. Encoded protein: CASSREASPGNTIYF.

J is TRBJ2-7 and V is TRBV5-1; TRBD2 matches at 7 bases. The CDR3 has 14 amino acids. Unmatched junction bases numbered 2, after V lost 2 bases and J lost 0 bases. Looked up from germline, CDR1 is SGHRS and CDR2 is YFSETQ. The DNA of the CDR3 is TGCGCCAGCAGCTTCTCTAGCGGCTCCTACGAGCAGTACTTC. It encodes CASSFSSGSYEQYF.

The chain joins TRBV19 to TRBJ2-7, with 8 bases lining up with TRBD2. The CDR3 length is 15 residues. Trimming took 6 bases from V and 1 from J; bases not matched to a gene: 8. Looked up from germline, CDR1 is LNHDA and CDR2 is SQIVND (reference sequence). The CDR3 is CASRTAVAGSYEQYF. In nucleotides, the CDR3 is TGTGCCAGTAGGACGGCGGTAGCGGGGTCCTACGAGCAGTACTTC.

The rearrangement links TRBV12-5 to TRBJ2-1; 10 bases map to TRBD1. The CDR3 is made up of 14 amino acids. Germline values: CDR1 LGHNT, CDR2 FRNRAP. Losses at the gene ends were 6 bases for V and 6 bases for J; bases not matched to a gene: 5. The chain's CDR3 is CASGRQGARNEQFF. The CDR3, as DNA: TGTGCTAGTGGAAGACAGGGGGCCCGCAATGAGCAGTTCTTC.

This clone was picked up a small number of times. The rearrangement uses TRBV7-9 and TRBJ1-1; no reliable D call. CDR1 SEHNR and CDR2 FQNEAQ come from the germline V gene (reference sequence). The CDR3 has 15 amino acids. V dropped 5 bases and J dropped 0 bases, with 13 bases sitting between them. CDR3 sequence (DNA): TGTGCCAGCAGCCCCGGTGCGCTAATGAACACTGAAGCTTTCTTT. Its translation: CASSPGALMNTEAFF.